This TCR beta chain was sequenced during a study of blood T cell repertoires in COVID-19. About the research overall: Samples of COVID-19 (acute and convalescent) were obtained from the United States, Italy and Spain. Nucleic acid was either cDNA or gDNA, and it came from T cells, B-cell-depleted T cells, or PBMCs.

Germline loops: CDR1 SGHNT, CDR2 YYREEE (reference sequence). V was clipped by 4 bases and J by 6 bases, with 20 bases between them. The CDR3 extends over 15 amino acids. Method: immunoSEQ multiplex PCR; TCRdb's copy keeps in-frame clones and lacks some. The sample gives roughly 180,000 clones, about four fifths of which show up once; 8.1% is in the top ten. The chain carries TRBV5-4 and TRBJ2-7; perhaps TRBD1 as D (6 bases). The TCR was taken from a woman aged 55-70 years with COVID-19, enrolled during active disease. Input material: peripheral blood. The CDR3 DNA reads as TGTGCCAGCAGCCCCCCCATGACAGGAGTTGGCGAGCAGTACTTC. It yields the protein CASSPPMTGVGEQYF.